The following is a T cell receptor (beta chain) sequence with its context. What it binds is not known. Naive CD45RA+ and memory CD45RA-negative subsets were split from CD4+ cells. The sample belongs to a study of shared clonotypes between healthy human individuals. Overall study results and limits: Compared with memory subsets, naive subsets generally had larger estimated richness.

The assay was immunoSEQ multiplex PCR, and TCRdb's table has in-frame clones only and misses some. The data show over a million clones, approximately 70% seen once. The germline V gene has CDR1 KGHSH and CDR2 LQKENI. V lost 3 bases to trimming and J lost 7 bases, with 16 bases between them. The CDR3 sequence is 14 residues long. This chain uses TRBV18 with TRBJ2-7; D may be TRBD2 (5 bases). The TCR sequence derives from a man between 18 and 29 years old in good health. The sequenced material came from memory CD4+ T cells sorted from blood. Subset indicated: CD45RA-negative fraction. The CDR3: CASSPTGKAREQYF. The CDR3 DNA follows: TGTGCCAGCTCACCGACGGGAAAGGCTCGGGAGCAGTACTTC.